This T cell receptor beta chain is drawn from a study of blood T cell repertoires in COVID-19. Germline V CDR1 and CDR2: SQVTM, ANQGSEA. Trimming took 3 bases from V and 2 from J; bases not matched to a gene: 3. The CDR3 totals 14 residues. Per the authors' pipeline: Reference gene primer amplification yielded estimated nucleated cell counts. Assay: immunoSEQ multiplex PCR; the TCRdb copy retains only in-frame clones and omits some. V and J calls and clone size are as listed in that table; D and trimming were resolved from the DNA. In the table there are roughly 160,000 clones, around 83% of which are singletons.

Sequencing was performed on peripheral blood. The sequence was collected from a woman between 70 and 85 years old who had recovered from COVID-19. The chain combines TRBV29-1 with TRBJ2-2, with 7 bases identical to TRBD1. CDR3 residues: CSVEGDRNTGELFF. Here the CDR3 DNA reads TGCAGCGTTGAGGGGGACAGAAACACCGGGGAGCTGTTTTTT.